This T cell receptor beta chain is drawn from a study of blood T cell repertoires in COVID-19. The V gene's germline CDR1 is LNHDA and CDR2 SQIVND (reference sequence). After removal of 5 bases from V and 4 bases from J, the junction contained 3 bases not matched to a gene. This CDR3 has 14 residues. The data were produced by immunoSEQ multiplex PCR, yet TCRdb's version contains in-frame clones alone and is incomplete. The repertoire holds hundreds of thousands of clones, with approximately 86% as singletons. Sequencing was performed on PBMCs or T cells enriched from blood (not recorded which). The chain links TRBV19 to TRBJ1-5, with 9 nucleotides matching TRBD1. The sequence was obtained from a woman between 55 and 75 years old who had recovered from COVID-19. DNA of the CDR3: TGTGCCAGTAGTTGGGGGACAGGGAATCAGCCCCAGCATTTT. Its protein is CASSWGTGNQPQHF.